This T cell receptor (beta chain) was captured in a study of T-cell memory formation after mild COVID-19. Background on the study: Largely, TCR clusters stayed within a single donor.

Trimming removed 6 bases from V and 1 base from J, with 14 bases in between. Germline V gene sequence: CDR1 MNHEY, CDR2 SVGAGI. The CDR3 contains 15 residues. TCRdb recomputed calls from the 5' RACE reads with MiXCR, one row per CDR3 protein. The sample shows hundreds of thousands of distinct CDR3 sequences, nearly 25% of them seen only once. Concerning this clonotype itself: The antigen remains unidentified.

Study findings and constraints: Day 15 to 85 contractors were CD4/CD8 balanced; later expanders leaned CD4+. The pre-infection memory compartment contained some responding clones, suggesting cross-reactive memory joined.

The chain joins TRBV6-5 to TRBJ2-3, with D perhaps matching TRBD1 (6 bases). The TCR was taken from an adult woman who had mild COVID-19 (a few samples of this study predate the infection). Cell type and time point are not known. What was sequenced was PBMCs or a T cell subset sorted from them (not recorded which). CDR3: CASSERQGRTDTQYF. The CDR3 nucleotides read TGTGCCAGCAGCGAACGTCAGGGGCGCACAGATACGCAGTATTTT.